This T cell receptor beta chain was profiled in a study of T cell responses to AZD1222 COVID-19 vaccine. Only in-frame clones appear in the TCRdb table, and some are missing; sequencing was by immunoSEQ multiplex PCR. This table holds some 120,000 clones, 80% to 90% found once. Deletions cut 4 bases from V and 4 bases from J, with 8 bases between. Germline lookup yields CDR1 LNHDA and CDR2 SQIVND (reference sequence). The CDR3 has 13 amino acids. Whole-study findings and limits: Unmutated regions of variants are reportedly targeted by nearly half of spike-specific TCRs. Donors, mostly white British, included more females; clonal diversity was possibly underestimated.

Details on this clone: Its antigen is still unknown.

The starting material was peripheral blood, obtained on day 0 of AZD1222 vaccination. J is TRBJ1-3 and V is TRBV19; D is undetermined. The receptor comes from an adult in good health. CDR3 DNA: TGTGCCAGTAGTAGAGGGTTCGGAAACACCATATATTTT. Its protein is CASSRGFGNTIYF.